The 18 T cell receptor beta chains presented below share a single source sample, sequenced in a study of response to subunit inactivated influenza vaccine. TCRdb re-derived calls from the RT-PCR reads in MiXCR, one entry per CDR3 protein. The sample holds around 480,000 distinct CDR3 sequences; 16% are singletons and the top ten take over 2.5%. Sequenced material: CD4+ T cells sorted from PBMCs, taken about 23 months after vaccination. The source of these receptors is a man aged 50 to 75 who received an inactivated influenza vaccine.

The CDR3 sequence: CSVEVHISYNEQFF. As DNA, the CDR3 is TGCAGCGTTGAAGTCCACATTTCCTACAATGAGCAGTTCTTC. The rearrangement uses TRBV29-1 and TRBJ2-1; D is unresolved. Germline values: CDR1 SQVTM, CDR2 ANQGSEA. V was clipped by 1 base and J by 1 base, with 8 bases between them. CDR3 size: 14 residues.

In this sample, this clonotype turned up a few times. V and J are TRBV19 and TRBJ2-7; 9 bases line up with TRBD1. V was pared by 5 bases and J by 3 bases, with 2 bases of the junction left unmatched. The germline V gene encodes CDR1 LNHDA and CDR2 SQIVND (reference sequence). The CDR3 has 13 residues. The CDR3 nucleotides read TGTGCCAGTAGTGAGACAGGGGGCTACGAGCAGTACTTC. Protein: CASSETGGYEQYF.

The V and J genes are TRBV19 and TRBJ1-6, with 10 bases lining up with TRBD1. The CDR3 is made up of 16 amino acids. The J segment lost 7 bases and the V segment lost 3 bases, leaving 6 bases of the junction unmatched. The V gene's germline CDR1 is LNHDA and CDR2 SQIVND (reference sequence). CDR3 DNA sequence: TGTGCCAGTAGTATTGGGGGGACAGGGGTCAATTCACCCCTCCACTTT. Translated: CASSIGGTGVNSPLHF. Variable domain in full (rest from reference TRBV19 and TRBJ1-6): DGGITQSPKYLFRKEGQNVTLSCEQNLNHDAMYWYRQDPGQGLRLIYYSQIVNDFQKGDIAEGYSVSREKKESFPLTVTSAQKNPTAFYLCASSIGGTGVNSPLHFGNGTRLTVT.

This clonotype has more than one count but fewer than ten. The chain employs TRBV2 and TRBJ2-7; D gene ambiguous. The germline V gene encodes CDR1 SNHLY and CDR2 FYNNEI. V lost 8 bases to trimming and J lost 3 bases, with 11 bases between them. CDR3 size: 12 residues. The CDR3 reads CASALNVYEQYF. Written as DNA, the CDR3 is TGTGCCAGCGCTTTGAATGTCTACGAGCAGTACTTC. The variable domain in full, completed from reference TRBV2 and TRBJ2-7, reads EPEVTQTPSHQVTQMGQEVILRCVPISNHLYFYWYRQILGQKVEFLVSFYNNEISEKSEIFDDQFSVERPDGSNFTLKIRSTKLEDSAMYFCASALNVYEQYFGPGTRLTVT.

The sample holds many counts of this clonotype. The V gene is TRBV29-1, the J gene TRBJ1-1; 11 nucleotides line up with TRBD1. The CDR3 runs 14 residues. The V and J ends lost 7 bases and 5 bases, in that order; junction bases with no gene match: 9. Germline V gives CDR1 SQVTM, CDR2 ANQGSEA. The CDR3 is CSAGDRGEFTEAFF. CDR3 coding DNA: TGCAGCGCAGGGGACAGGGGGGAATTTACTGAAGCTTTCTTT.

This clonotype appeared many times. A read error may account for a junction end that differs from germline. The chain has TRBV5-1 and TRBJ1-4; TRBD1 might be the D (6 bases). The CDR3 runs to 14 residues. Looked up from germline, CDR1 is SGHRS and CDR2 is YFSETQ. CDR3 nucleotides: TGTGCCAGCAGCCCGGGGGGCACTAATGAAAAACTGTTTTTT. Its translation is CASSPGGTNEKLFF.

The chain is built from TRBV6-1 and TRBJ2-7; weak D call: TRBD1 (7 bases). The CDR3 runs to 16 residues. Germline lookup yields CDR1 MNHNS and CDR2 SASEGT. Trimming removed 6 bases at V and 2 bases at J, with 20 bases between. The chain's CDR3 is CASRQGSGGSTYEQYF. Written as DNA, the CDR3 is TGTGCCAGCAGACAGGGGAGTGGAGGGAGCACCTACGAGCAGTACTTC.

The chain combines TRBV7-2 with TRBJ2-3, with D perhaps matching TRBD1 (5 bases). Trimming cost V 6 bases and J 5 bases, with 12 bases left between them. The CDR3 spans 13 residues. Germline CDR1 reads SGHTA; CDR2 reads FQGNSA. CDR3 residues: CASRQTARDTQYF. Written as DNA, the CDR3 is TGTGCCAGCAGGCAGACAGCGCGAGATACGCAGTATTTT.

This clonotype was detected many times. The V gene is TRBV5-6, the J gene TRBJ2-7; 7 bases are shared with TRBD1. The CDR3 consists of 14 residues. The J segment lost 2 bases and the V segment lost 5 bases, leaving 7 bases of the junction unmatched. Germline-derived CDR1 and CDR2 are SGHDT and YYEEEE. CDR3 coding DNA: TGTGCCAGCAGTCGGGACAGCAACACCTACGAGCAGTACTTC. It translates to CASSRDSNTYEQYF.

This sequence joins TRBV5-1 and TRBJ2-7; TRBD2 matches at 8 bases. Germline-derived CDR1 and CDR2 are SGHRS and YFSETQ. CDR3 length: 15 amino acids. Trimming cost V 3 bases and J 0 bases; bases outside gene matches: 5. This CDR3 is CASSSEREPSYEQYF. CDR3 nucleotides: TGCGCCAGCAGCTCGGAGCGGGAGCCCTCCTACGAGCAGTACTTC.

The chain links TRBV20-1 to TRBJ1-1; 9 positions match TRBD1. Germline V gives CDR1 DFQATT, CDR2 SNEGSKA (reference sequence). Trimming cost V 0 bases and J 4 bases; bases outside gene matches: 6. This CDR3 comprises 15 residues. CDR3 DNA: TGCAGTGCTAGAGATCACAGGGGGCGAGGCACTGAAGCTTTCTTT. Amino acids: CSARDHRGRGTEAFF.

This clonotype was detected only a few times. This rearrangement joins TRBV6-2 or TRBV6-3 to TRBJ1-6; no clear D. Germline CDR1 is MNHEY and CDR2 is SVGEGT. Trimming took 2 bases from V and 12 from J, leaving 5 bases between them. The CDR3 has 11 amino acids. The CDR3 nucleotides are TGTGCCAGCAGTTACGCTGGACCCCTCCACTTT. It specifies CASSYAGPLHF.

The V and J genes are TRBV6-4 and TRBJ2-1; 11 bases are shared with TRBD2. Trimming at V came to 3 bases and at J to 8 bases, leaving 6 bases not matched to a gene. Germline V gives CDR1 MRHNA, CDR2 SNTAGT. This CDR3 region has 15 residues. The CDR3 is CASSEASGGTYEQFF. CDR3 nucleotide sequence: TGTGCCAGCAGTGAGGCTAGCGGGGGGACGTATGAGCAGTTCTTC.

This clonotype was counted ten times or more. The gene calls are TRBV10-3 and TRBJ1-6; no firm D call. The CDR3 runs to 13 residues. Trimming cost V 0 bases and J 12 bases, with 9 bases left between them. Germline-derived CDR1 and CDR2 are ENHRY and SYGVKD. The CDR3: CAISESPRQPLHF. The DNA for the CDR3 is TGTGCCATCAGTGAGTCCCCCAGACAACCCCTCCACTTT.

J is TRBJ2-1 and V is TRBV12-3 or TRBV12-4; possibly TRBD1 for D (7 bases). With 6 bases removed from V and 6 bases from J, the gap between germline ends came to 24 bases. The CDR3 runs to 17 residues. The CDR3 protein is CASRLMIGTVEGNEQFF. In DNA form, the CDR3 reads TGTGCCAGCAGGCTCATGATAGGGACAGTGGAGGGCAATGAGCAGTTCTTC.

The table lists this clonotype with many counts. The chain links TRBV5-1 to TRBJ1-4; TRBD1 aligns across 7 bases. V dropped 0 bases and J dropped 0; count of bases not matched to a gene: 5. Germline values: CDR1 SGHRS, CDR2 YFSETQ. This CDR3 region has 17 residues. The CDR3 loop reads CASSLGQGLATNEKLFF. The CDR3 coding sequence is TGCGCCAGCAGCTTGGGACAGGGACTTGCAACTAATGAAAAACTGTTTTTT. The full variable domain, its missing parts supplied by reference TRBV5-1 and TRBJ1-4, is KAGVTQTPRYLIKTRGQQVTLSCSPISGHRSVSWYQQTPGQGLQFLFEYFSETQRNKGNFPGRFSGRQFSNSRSEMNVSTLELGDSALYLCASSLGQGLATNEKLFFGSGTQLSVL.

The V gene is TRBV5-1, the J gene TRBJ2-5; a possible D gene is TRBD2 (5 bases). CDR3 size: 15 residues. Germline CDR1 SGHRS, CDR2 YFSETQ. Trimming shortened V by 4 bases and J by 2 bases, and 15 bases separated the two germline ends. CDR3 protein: CASSPEERGQETQYF. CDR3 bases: TGCGCCAGCAGCCCGGAGGAGAGAGGTCAAGAGACCCAGTACTTC.

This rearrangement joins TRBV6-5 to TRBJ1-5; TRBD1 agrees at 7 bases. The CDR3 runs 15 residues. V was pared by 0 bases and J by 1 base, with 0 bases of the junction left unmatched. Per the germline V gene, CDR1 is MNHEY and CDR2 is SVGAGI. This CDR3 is CASSYSQGSNQPQHF. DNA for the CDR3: TGTGCCAGCAGTTACTCACAGGGGAGCAATCAGCCCCAGCATTTT.